The 32 T cell receptor beta chains in this list originate from one sample, sequenced in a study of graft-versus-host responses after intestinal transplantation. Sequencing was performed with immunoSEQ multiplex PCR; in TCRdb, only in-frame clones are kept and a portion is missing. The sample holds 80,000 to 100,000 clones; 90% to 95% are singletons and the top ten take 0.18%. These TCRs' antigens remain unknown. This specimen consisted of unstimulated CD4+ T cells sorted from spleen or lymph node cells, obtained before transplant. These receptors all come from a human donor who was the organ donor for an intestinal transplant.

The chain has TRBV7-3 and TRBJ2-5; TRBD2 is a possible D gene (6 bases). This CDR3 spans 13 amino acids. The V gene's germline CDR1 is SGHTA and CDR2 FQGTGA. The V end was cut by 5 bases, the J end by 7 bases, with 14 bases between. The CDR3 loop is CASSRVLEGTQYF. Written as DNA, the CDR3 is TGTGCCAGCAGCCGTGTTTTGGAGGGGACCCAGTACTTC.

The chain employs TRBV7-3 and TRBJ2-5; D is perhaps TRBD1 (6 bases). Per the germline V gene, CDR1 is SGHTA and CDR2 is FQGTGA. The CDR3 spans 14 residues. The V end lost 2 bases, the J end lost 5 bases, and 12 bases lay between the germline ends. The DNA for the CDR3 is TGTGCCAGCAGCTTAGGGGGCGCAGGGGAGACCCAGTACTTC. It specifies CASSLGGAGETQYF.

V and J are TRBV4-2 and TRBJ1-2; 9 bases are shared with TRBD1. J gave up 6 bases and V 4 bases, and 6 bases lay outside the gene matches. CDR1 LGHNA and CDR2 YNFKEQ come from the germline V gene. The CDR3 is 14 residues long. The CDR3 nucleotides read TGTGCCAGCAGCCTCCTAAGGACAGGGGATGGCTACACCTTC. Protein product: CASSLLRTGDGYTF.

Only one count was recorded for this clone. J is TRBJ2-3 and V is TRBV18; a weak D match, TRBD1 (5 bases). This CDR3 spans 13 amino acids. V was shortened by 6 bases and J by 6 bases, with 13 bases between the two germline ends. Germline assignment: CDR1 KGHSH and CDR2 LQKENI. CDR3 sequence reads: CASSEGATDTQYF. CDR3 in DNA: TGTGCCAGCTCCGAAGGGGCCACGGATACGCAGTATTTT.

This clone appeared a few times. This chain connects TRBV19 to TRBJ2-6; D is unresolved. In germline, CDR1 is LNHDA, CDR2 SQIVND (reference sequence). This CDR3 contains 15 residues. Trimming shortened V by 3 bases and J by 2 bases, and 8 bases separated the two germline ends. The CDR3 DNA reads as TGTGCCAGTAGTATCAAACAGCCTGGGGCCAACGTCCTGACTTTC. The encoded protein is CASSIKQPGANVLTF.

This clone was seen a single time. This chain connects TRBV9 to TRBJ2-5; 8 positions match TRBD1. CDR1 is SGDLS, CDR2 YYNGEE, per germline. CDR3 length: 13 amino acids. The V gene end was trimmed by 4 bases and the J gene end by 5 bases; junction bases not matched to a gene: 4. CDR3 amino acids: CASSRGQGETQYF. Written as DNA, the CDR3 is TGTGCCAGCAGCAGAGGACAGGGCGAGACCCAGTACTTC.

The V call is TRBV21-1, the J call TRBJ1-3; the DNA was not used to check the table's D call, TRBD1. TRBV21-1 is tagged as a pseudogene. This CDR3 is built from 17 residues. CDR3 protein: CASSKGTGIPSGNTIYF. CDR3 nucleotides: TGTGCCAGCAGCAAAGGGACAGGGATCCCTTCTGGAAACACCATATATTTT.

The V and J genes are TRBV4-1 and TRBJ2-5, with 13 bases matching TRBD2. CDR3 length: 15 amino acids. The V and J ends lost 1 base and 13 bases, in that order; junction bases with no gene match: 9. Germline V gene sequence: CDR1 MGHRA, CDR2 YSYEKL. The CDR3 region has the DNA TGCGCCAGCAGCCAAGGGACAGGACTAGCGGGGGCCCTGTACTTC. Amino acid sequence: CASSQGTGLAGALYF.

This rearrangement joins TRBV15 to TRBJ2-4; D is unclear. This CDR3 region has 14 residues. Germline assignment: CDR1 LNHNV and CDR2 YYDKDF (reference sequence). Trimming cost V 0 bases and J 6 bases, with 9 bases left between them. CDR3 bases: TGTGCCACCAGCAGAGATTTTCAGCGAAACATTCAGTACTTC. Amino acids: CATSRDFQRNIQYF.

This clone was observed a single time. The chain combines TRBV4-2 with TRBJ1-2, with D possibly being TRBD1 (5 bases). Trimming removed 4 bases at V and 11 bases at J, with 11 bases between. This CDR3 region has 11 residues. The germline V gene has CDR1 LGHNA and CDR2 YNFKEQ. The CDR3 reads CASSLGAEYTF. In DNA, the CDR3 is TGTGCCAGCAGCCTAGGGGCGGAGTACACCTTC.

V and J are TRBV6-5 and TRBJ2-7, with 7 nucleotides matching TRBD2. The CDR3 extends over 14 amino acids. J gave up 2 bases and V 5 bases, and 6 bases lay outside the gene matches. Germline V gene lookup returns CDR1 MNHEY and CDR2 SVGAGI. Here the CDR3 DNA reads TGTGCCAGCAGTGTGAGCGGGGACCCCTACGAGCAGTACTTC. Its translation: CASSVSGDPYEQYF.

The CDR3 DNA is TGTGCCAGCAGTCCCGGACAGGTACCGTTCAATCAGCCCCAGCATTTT. Amino acid sequence: CASSPGQVPFNQPQHF. The chain links TRBV28 to TRBJ1-5, with 7 bases aligning to TRBD1. J lost 3 bases, V lost 5 bases, and 10 bases had no gene match. The CDR3 loop spans 16 amino acids. The germline V gene has CDR1 MDHEN and CDR2 SYDVKM. The full variable domain, rest sourced from reference TRBV28 and TRBJ1-5, is DVKVTQSSRYLVKRTGEKVFLECVQDMDHENMFWYRQDPGLGLRLIYFSYDVKMKEKGDIPEGYSVSREKKERFSLILESASTNQTSMYLCASSPGQVPFNQPQHFGDGTRLSIL.

This chain joins TRBV5-4 and TRBJ1-1, with D maybe TRBD1 (6 bases). Trimming left V 0 bases short and J 4 bases short, with 10 bases between. The CDR3 totals 14 residues. CDR1 and CDR2 from the germline V gene are SGHNT and YYREEE (reference sequence). CDR3 sequence (DNA): TGTGCCAGCAGCTTGGAGAGGGGGAGCACTGAAGCTTTCTTT. This sequence encodes CASSLERGSTEAFF.

This clone was picked up a small number of times. The chain couples TRBV6-5 to TRBJ1-4; 9 nucleotides agree with TRBD1. Germline V gives CDR1 MNHEY, CDR2 SVGAGI. The CDR3 sequence is 15 residues long. V lost 8 bases to trimming and J lost 7 bases; unmatched junction nucleotides: 11. The CDR3 here is CASAQTGTGFEKLFF. CDR3 bases: TGTGCCAGCGCCCAAACCGGGACAGGGTTTGAAAAACTGTTTTTT.

The chain uses TRBV7-2 and TRBJ2-4, with 9 bases identical to TRBD1. Trimming took 7 bases from V and 3 from J; bases not matched to a gene: 7. CDR3 length equals 15 residues. CDR1 and CDR2 from the germline V gene are SGHTA and FQGNSA. CDR3 in amino acids: CASNYRGRGKNIQYF. The CDR3 bases are TGTGCCAGCAACTACAGGGGGCGCGGCAAAAACATTCAGTACTTC.

Concerning this clone: The junction departs from germline at one end; a sequencing error may be responsible. The chain uses TRBV7-2 and TRBJ1-6; 7 bases agree with TRBD1. This CDR3 has 16 residues. Germline CDR1 is SGHTA and CDR2 is FQGNSA. In DNA form, the CDR3 reads TGCGCCAGCAGCCAGGAACGGACAGGAGATTTATTCCCCCTCCACTTT. Its translation is CASSQERTGDLFPLHF.

The chain couples TRBV20-1 to TRBJ2-7; D ambiguous. Germline assignment: CDR1 DFQATT and CDR2 SNEGSKA (reference sequence). Deletions cut 4 bases from V and 7 bases from J, with 5 bases between. The CDR3 loop spans 9 amino acids. CDR3 region: CSANREQYF. In DNA, the CDR3 is TGCAGTGCTAACAGAGAGCAGTACTTC.

This chain joins TRBV10-3 and TRBJ2-7; 8 bases fit TRBD1. The V gene's germline CDR1 is ENHRY and CDR2 SYGVKD. The CDR3 runs 14 residues. The trim removed 5 bases at V and 2 bases at J, leaving 5 bases unmatched. The CDR3 reads CAISFRGLTYEQYF. In DNA, the CDR3 is TGTGCCATCAGTTTCAGGGGGCTCACCTACGAGCAGTACTTC.

This chain connects TRBV6-1 to TRBJ2-6; 14 nucleotides align to TRBD2. V was pared by 4 bases and J by 0 bases, with 5 bases of the junction left unmatched. This CDR3 spans 19 amino acids. CDR1 and CDR2 from the germline V gene are MNHNS and SASEGT. The CDR3 loop reads CASSGLAGGPSSGANVLTF. The CDR3 DNA reads as TGTGCCAGCAGTGGACTAGCGGGGGGGCCGTCCTCTGGGGCCAACGTCCTGACTTTC.

V and J are TRBV4-1 and TRBJ2-3; D unclear. Trimming took 2 bases from V and 4 from J, leaving 10 bases between them. Germline V CDR1 and CDR2: MGHRA, YSYEKL. The CDR3 has 14 amino acids. The CDR3 spells CASSQSSPSDTQYF. DNA of the CDR3: TGCGCCAGCAGCCAAAGCTCTCCCTCAGATACGCAGTATTTT.

The chain links TRBV18 to TRBJ1-1, with D hard to call. The ends were cut back, 6 bases at V and 3 bases at J, with 11 bases in the middle. Germline CDR1 KGHSH, CDR2 LQKENI. This CDR3 is 13 amino acids long. This CDR3 is CASSRGRDTEAFF. The CDR3, as DNA: TGTGCCAGCTCGCGGGGAAGGGACACTGAAGCTTTCTTT.

The chain couples TRBV6-6 to TRBJ1-3; D is undetermined. CDR3 length: 15 residues. CDR1 and CDR2 from the germline V gene are MNHNY and SVGAGI (reference sequence). The V gene lost 3 bases and the J gene lost 0 bases, with 9 bases spanning the gap. The CDR3 nucleotides are TGTGCCAGCAGTTATGATGGGAGCTCTGGAAACACCATATATTTT. Protein: CASSYDGSSGNTIYF.

The chain is built from TRBV5-1 and TRBJ2-5, with D possibly matching TRBD2 (7 bases). Germline loops: CDR1 SGHRS, CDR2 YFSETQ. V was cut by 0 bases and J by 6 bases, with 18 bases left in between. The CDR3 is 16 amino acids. The CDR3 protein is CASSLAGRGAPQTQYF. As DNA, the CDR3 is TGCGCCAGCAGCTTGGCCGGCCGGGGGGCCCCCCAGACCCAGTACTTC.

This clone was recorded only once. The gene calls are TRBV7-9 and TRBJ2-7; 9 bases are shared with TRBD1. In germline, CDR1 is SEHNR, CDR2 FQNEAQ (reference sequence). This CDR3 spans 18 amino acids. Trimming cost V 5 bases and J 1 base; bases outside gene matches: 15. DNA for the CDR3: TGTGCCAGCAGCCCCACACCACGACAGGGGGTAAGATCCTACGAGCAGTACTTC. Translated, it gives CASSPTPRQGVRSYEQYF.

This chain links TRBV27 with TRBJ2-3; TRBD2 matches 9 bases. Trimming cost V 6 bases and J 3 bases; bases outside gene matches: 4. The CDR3 sequence is 14 residues long. The germline CDR1 and CDR2 sequences are MNHEY and SMNVEV (reference sequence). The CDR3 DNA reads TGTGCCAGCAGAAGAGCGGGGGGTACAGATACGCAGTATTTT. Translation gives CASRRAGGTDTQYF.

The V call is TRBV18, the J call TRBJ1-6; D unclear. The CDR3 consists of 15 residues. Germline-derived CDR1 and CDR2 are KGHSH and LQKENI. V lost 1 base and J 5 bases, leaving 9 bases between the germline ends. As DNA, the CDR3 is TGTGCCAGCTCACCACGGGCAGAACATAATTCACCCCTCCACTTT. Translating it yields CASSPRAEHNSPLHF.

The genes are TRBV30 and TRBJ1-2; the match to TRBD1 covers 7 bases. From germline, CDR1 is GTSNPN and CDR2 SVGIG (reference sequence). The CDR3 has 14 amino acids. The J segment lost 4 bases and the V segment lost 1 base, leaving 6 bases of the junction unmatched. DNA for the CDR3: TGTGCCTGGAGTGGTCCGGGACAGTCCTATGGCTACACCTTC. Translated, it gives CAWSGPGQSYGYTF.

The rearrangement joins TRBV18 to TRBJ2-2, with D maybe TRBD1 (5 bases). The CDR3 is 15 residues long. Per the germline V gene, CDR1 is KGHSH and CDR2 is LQKENI. Between the trimmed V and J ends, which lost 3 bases and 0 bases, there was a span of 8 bases. CDR3 DNA sequence: TGTGCCAGCTCACCGAGACAGTCGAACACCGGGGAGCTGTTTTTT. This translates into CASSPRQSNTGELFF. Complete variable domain (other parts from reference TRBV18 and TRBJ2-2): NAGVMQNPRHLVRRRGQEARLRCSPMKGHSHVYWYRQLPEEGLKFMVYLQKENIIDESGMPKERFSAEFPKEGPSILRIQQVVRGDSAAYFCASSPRQSNTGELFFGEGSRLTVL.

The chain recombines TRBV11-2 with TRBJ2-5, with 7 bases matching TRBD2. CDR3 length: 16 residues. With 1 base clipped from V and 5 bases from J, the junction kept 10 bases outside the gene matches. Per the germline V gene, CDR1 is SGHAT and CDR2 is FQNNGV. The CDR3 loop reads CASSLVWRGSGETQYF. CDR3 in DNA: TGTGCCAGCAGCTTAGTTTGGCGGGGTAGCGGGGAGACCCAGTACTTC.

Only a few counts were recorded for this clone. The rearrangement links TRBV4-2 to TRBJ1-4; tentatively, D is TRBD1 (6 bases). Per germline, CDR1 LGHNA and CDR2 YNFKEQ. The CDR3 runs to 16 residues. Trimming stripped 0 bases from V and 3 bases from J, with 11 bases between. The CDR3 spells CASSQDNQGSNEKLFF. The DNA of the CDR3 is TGTGCCAGCAGCCAAGATAATCAGGGGTCTAATGAAAAACTGTTTTTT.

The chain uses TRBV28 and TRBJ2-7; TRBD1 matches at 8 bases. Germline V gene lookup returns CDR1 MDHEN and CDR2 SYDVKM. CDR3 size: 13 residues. V lost 6 bases and J lost 3; bases outside the gene matches: 4. The CDR3 reads CASRRTGYYEQYF. The CDR3 nucleotides read TGTGCCAGCAGACGGACAGGGTACTACGAGCAGTACTTC.

The rearrangement joins TRBV15 to TRBJ2-5, with 10 bases fitting TRBD1. V lost 5 bases, J lost 1 base, and 10 bases stayed unmatched. This CDR3 is built from 17 residues. Germline V gene data show CDR1 as LNHNV and CDR2 as YYDKDF (reference sequence). The CDR3: CATSAPGTGAFQETQYF. The CDR3 DNA is TGTGCCACCAGCGCACCCGGGACAGGGGCCTTCCAAGAGACCCAGTACTTC.